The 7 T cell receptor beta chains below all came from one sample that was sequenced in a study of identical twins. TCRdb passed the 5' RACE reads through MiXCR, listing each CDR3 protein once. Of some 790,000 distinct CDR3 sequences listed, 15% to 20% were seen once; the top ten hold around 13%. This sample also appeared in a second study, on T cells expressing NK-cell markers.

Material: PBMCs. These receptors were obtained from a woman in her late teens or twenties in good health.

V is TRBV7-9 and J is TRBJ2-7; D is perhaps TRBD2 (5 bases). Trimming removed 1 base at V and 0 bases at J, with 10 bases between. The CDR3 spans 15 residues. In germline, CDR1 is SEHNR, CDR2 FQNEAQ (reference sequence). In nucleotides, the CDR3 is TGTGCCAGCAGCTTAGAGACGGGGAGCTCCTACGAGCAGTACTTC. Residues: CASSLETGSSYEQYF.

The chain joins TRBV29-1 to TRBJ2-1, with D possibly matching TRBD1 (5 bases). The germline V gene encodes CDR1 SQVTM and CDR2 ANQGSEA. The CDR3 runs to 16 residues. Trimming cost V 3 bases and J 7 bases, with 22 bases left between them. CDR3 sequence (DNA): TGCAGCGTTGATGATTTCACGCAGGGAAGTAGGAATGAGCAGTTCTTC. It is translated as CSVDDFTQGSRNEQFF.

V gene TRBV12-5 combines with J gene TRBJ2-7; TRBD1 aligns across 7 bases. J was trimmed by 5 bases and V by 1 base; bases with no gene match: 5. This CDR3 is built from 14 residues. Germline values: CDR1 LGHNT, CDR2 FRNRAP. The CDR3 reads CASGLGQGVDEQYF. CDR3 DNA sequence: TGTGCTAGTGGTTTGGGACAGGGAGTGGACGAGCAGTACTTC. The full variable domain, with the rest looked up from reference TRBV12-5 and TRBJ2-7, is DARVTQTPRHKVTEMGQEVTMRCQPILGHNTVFWYRQTMMQGLELLAYFRNRAPLDDSGMPKDRFSAEMPDATLATLKIQPSEPRDSAVYFCASGLGQGVDEQYFGPGTRLTVT.

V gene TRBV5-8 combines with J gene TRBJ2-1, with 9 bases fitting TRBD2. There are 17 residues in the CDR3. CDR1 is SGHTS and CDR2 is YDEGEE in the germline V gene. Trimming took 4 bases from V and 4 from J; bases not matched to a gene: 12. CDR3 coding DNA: TGTGCCAGCAGCCCCGAAAGTCGGCGGGGGGGTTACAATGAGCAGTTCTTC. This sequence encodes CASSPESRRGGYNEQFF.

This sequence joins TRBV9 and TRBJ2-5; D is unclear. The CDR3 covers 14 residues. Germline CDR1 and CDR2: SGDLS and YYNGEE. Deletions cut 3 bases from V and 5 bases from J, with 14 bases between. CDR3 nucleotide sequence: TGTGCCAGCAGCGCCGAACTAAGTCGCGAGACCCAGTACTTC. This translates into CASSAELSRETQYF.

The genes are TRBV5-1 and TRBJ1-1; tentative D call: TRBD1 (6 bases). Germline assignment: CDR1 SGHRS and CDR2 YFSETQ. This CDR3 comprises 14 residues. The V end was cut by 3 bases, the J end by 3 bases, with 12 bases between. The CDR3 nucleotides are TGCGCCAGCAGCTCCCAGGGGTGGGACACTGAAGCTTTCTTT. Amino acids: CASSSQGWDTEAFF.

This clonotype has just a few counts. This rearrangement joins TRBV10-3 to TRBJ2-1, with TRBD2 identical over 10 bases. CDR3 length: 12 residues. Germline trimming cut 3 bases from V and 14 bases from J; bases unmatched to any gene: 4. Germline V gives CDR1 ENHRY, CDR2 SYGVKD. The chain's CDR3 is CAISESGRAEFF. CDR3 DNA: TGTGCCATCAGTGAAAGCGGGAGGGCCGAGTTCTTC.